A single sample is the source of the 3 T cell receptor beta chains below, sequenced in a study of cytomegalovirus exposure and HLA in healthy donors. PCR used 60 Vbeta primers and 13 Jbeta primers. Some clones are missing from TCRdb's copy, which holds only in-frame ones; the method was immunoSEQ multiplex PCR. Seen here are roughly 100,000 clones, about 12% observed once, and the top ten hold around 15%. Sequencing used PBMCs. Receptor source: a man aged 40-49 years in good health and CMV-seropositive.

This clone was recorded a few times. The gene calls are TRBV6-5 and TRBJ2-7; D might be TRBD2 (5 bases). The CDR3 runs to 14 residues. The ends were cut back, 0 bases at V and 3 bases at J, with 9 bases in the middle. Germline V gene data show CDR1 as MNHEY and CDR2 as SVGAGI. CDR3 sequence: CASSYSSAGYEQYF. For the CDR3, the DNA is TGTGCCAGCAGTTACTCATCGGCGGGCTACGAGCAGTACTTC.

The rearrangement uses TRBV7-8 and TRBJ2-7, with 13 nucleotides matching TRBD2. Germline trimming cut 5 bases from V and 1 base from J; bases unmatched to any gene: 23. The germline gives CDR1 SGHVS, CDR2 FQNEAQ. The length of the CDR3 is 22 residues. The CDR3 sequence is CASSNRQGAASLLAGGSYEQYF. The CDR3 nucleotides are TGTGCCAGCAGCAACCGACAGGGGGCTGCCTCATTACTAGCGGGGGGGTCCTACGAGCAGTACTTC.

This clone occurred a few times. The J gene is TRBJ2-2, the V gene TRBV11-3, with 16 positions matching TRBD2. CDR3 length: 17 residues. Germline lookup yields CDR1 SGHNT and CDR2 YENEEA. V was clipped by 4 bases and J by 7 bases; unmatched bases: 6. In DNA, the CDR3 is TGTGCCAGCAGCTCGGGGACTAGCGGGAGGGCCAACGGGGAGCTGTTTTTT. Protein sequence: CASSSGTSGRANGELFF.